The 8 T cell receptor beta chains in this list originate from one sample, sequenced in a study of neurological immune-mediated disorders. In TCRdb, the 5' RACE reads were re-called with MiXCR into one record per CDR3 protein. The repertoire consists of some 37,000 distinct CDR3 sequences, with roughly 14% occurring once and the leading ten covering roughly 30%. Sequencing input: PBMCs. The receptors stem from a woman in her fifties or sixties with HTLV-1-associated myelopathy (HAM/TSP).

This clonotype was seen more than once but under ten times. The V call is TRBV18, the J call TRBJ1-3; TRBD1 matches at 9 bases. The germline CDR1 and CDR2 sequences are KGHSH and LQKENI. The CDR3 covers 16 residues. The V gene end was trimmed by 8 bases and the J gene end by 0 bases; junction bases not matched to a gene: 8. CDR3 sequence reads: CASRTGENYSGNTIYF. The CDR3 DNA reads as TGTGCCAGCCGGACAGGGGAAAACTACTCTGGAAACACCATATATTTT.

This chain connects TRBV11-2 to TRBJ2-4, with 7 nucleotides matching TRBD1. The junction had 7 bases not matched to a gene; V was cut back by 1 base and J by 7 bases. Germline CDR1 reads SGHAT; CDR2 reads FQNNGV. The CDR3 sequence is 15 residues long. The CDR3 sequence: CASSLVVGQRNIQYF. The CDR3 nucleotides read TGTGCCAGCAGCTTAGTGGTGGGACAGCGTAACATTCAGTACTTC.

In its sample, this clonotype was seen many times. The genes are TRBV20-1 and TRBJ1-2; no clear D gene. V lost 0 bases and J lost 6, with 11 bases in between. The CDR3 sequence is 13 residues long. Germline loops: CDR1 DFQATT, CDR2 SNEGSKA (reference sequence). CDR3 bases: TGCAGTGCTAGAGATTTCCACTGGAATGGCTACACCTTC. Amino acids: CSARDFHWNGYTF.

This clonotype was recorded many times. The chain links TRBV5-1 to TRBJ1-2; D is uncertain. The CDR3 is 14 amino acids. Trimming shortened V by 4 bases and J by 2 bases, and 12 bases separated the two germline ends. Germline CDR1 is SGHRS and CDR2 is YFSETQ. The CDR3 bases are TGCGCCAGCAGCCGGCCATCACAGAACTATGGCTACACCTTC. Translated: CASSRPSQNYGYTF. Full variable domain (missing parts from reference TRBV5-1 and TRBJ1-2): KAGVTQTPRYLIKTRGQQVTLSCSPISGHRSVSWYQQTPGQGLQFLFEYFSETQRNKGNFPGRFSGRQFSNSRSEMNVSTLELGDSALYLCASSRPSQNYGYTFGSGTRLTVV.

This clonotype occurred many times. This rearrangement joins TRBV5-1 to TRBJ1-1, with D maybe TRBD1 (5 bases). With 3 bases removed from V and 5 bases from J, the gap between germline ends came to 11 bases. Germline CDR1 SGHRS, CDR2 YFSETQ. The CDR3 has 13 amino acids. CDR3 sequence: CASSSPGATEAFF. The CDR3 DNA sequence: TGCGCCAGCAGCTCACCCGGGGCAACTGAAGCTTTCTTT.

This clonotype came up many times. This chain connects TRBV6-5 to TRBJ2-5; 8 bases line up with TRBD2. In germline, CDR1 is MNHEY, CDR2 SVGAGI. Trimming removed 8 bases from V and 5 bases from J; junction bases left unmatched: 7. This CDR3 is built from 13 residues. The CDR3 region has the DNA TGTGCCAGCGCCTCGGGGGGGTGGGAGACCCAGTACTTC. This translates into CASASGGWETQYF.

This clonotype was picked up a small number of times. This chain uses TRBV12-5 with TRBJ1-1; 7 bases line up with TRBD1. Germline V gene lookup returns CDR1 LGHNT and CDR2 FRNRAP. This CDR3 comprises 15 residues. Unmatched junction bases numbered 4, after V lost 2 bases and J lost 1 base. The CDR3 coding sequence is TGTGCTAGTGGTTTGTGGGAGGGGGCGAACACTGAAGCTTTCTTT. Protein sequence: CASGLWEGANTEAFF.

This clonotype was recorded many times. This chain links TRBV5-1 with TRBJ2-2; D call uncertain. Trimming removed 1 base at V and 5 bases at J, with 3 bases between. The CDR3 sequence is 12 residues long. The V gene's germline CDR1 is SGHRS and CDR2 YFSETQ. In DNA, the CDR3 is TGCGCCAGCAGCTTGAAAACCGGGGAGCTGTTTTTT. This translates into CASSLKTGELFF.